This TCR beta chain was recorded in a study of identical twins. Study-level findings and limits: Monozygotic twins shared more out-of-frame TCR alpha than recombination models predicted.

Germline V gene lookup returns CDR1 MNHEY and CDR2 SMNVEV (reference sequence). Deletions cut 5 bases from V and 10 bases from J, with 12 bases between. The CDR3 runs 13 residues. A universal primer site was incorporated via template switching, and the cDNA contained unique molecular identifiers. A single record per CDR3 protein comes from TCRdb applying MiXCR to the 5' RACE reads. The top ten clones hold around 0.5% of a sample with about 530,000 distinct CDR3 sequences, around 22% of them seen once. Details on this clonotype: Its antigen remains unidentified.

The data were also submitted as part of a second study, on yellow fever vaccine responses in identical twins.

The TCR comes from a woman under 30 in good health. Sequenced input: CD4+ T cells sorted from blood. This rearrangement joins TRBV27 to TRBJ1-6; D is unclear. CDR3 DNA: TGTGCCAGCAGTCTCGAGACGGGGTCACCCCTCCACTTT. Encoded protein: CASSLETGSPLHF.